This TCR beta chain emerged from a study of T cell responses to AZD1222 COVID-19 vaccine. Second-dose schedules of about 4 or about 12 weeks were combined. The table lists this clone with a count of one. Its antigen is still unknown. The CDR3 has 13 residues. Germline assignment: CDR1 MGHRA and CDR2 YSYEKL. Trimming left V 5 bases short and J 4 bases short, with 9 bases between. Repertoires were generated with immunoSEQ multiplex PCR, while TCRdb's copy carries only in-frame clones and drops some. This sample has around 150,000 clones; over 80% occur once, and the top ten carry approximately 7%. General study points: Across the whole spike, CD4 TCRs peaked at regions 160-218 and 743-854.

The clonotype was recovered from an adult who received the AZD1222 COVID-19 vaccine. Sample: peripheral blood, taken 28 days after the second AZD1222 dose. The rearrangement links TRBV4-1 to TRBJ2-1; the D gene is possibly TRBD2 (6 bases). In DNA form, the CDR3 reads TGCGCCAGCAGCATCGGGACTTACAATGAGCAGTTCTTC. Its protein product is CASSIGTYNEQFF.